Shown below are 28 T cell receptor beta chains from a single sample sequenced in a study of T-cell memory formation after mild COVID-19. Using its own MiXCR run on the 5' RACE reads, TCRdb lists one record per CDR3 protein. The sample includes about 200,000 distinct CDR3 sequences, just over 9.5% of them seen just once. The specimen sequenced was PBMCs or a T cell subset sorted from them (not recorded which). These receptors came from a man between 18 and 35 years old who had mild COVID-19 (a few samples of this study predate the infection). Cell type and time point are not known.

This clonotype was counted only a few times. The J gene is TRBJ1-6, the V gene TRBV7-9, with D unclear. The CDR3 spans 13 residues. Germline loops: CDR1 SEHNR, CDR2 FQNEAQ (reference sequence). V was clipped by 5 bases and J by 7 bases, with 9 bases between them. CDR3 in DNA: TGTGCCAGCAGCGCCGAAAGAAATTCACCCCTCCACTTT. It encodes CASSAERNSPLHF.

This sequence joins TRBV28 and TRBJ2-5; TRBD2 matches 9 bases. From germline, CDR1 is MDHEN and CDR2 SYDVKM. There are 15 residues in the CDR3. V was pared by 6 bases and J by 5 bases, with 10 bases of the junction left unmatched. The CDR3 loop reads CASRSPAGGGETQYF. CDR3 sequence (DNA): TGTGCCAGCAGGTCCCCAGCGGGGGGCGGGGAGACCCAGTACTTC.

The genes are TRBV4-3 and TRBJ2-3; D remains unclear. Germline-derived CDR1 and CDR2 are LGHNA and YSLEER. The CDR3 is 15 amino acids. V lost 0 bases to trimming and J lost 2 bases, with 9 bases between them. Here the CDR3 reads CASSQDPYSTDTQYF. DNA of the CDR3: TGCGCCAGCAGCCAAGATCCCTACTCCACAGATACGCAGTATTTT.

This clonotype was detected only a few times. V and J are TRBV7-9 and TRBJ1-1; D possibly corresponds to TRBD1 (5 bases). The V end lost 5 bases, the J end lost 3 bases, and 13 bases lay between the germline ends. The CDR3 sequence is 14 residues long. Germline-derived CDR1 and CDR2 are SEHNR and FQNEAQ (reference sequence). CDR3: CASSPGTGDTEAFF. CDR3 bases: TGTGCCAGCAGCCCCGGGACCGGGGACACTGAAGCTTTCTTT.

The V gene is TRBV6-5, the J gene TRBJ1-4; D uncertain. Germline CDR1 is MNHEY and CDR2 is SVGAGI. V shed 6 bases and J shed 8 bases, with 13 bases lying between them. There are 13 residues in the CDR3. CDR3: CASSPRFKEKLFF. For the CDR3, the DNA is TGTGCCAGCAGCCCTCGATTTAAAGAAAAACTGTTTTTT.

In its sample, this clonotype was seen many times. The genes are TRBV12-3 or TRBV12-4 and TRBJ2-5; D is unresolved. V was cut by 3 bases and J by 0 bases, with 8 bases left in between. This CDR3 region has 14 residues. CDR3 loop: CASSFSEYQETQYF. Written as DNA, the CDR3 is TGTGCCAGCAGTTTCAGCGAGTACCAAGAGACCCAGTACTTC.

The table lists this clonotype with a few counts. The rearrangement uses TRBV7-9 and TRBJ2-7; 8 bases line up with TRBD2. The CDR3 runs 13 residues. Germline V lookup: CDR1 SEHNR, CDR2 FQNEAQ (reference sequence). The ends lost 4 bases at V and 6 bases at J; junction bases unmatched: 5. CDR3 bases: TGTGCCAGCAGCTATGGACTAGCCGGCGAGCAGTACGTC. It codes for CASSYGLAGEQYV.

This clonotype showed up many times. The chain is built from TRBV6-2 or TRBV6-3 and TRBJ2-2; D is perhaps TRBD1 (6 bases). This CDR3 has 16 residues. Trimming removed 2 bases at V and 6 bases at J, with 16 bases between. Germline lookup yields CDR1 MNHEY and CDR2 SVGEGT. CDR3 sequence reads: CASSYMAGVDPGELFF. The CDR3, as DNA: TGTGCCAGCAGTTACATGGCAGGGGTGGATCCCGGGGAGCTGTTTTTT.

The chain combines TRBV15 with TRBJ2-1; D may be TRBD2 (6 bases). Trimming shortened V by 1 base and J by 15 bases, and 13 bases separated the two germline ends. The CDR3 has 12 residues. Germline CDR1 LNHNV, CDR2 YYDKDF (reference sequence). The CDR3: CATSRVGSHRFF. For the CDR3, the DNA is TGTGCCACCAGCAGAGTCGGGAGCCATAGGTTCTTC.

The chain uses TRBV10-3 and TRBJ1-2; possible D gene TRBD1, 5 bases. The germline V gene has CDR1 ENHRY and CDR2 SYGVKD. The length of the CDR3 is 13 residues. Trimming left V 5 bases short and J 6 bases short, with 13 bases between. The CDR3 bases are TGTGCCATCAGTCCTACTGGGGGGAATGGCTACACCTTC. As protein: CAISPTGGNGYTF.

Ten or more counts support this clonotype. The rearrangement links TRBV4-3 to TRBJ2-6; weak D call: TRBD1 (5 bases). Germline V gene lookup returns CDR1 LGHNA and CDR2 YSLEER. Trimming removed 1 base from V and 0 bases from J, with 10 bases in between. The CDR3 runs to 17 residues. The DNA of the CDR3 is TGCGCCAGCAGCCAAGGTCCAGGGCACTCTGGGGCCAACGTCCTGACTTTC. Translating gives CASSQGPGHSGANVLTF.

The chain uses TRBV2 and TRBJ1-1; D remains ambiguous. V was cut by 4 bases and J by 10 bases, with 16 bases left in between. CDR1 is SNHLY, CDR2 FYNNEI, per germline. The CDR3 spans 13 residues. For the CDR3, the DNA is TGTGCCAGCAGTGGTGGGTCGCCGGGTGGAGCTTTCTTT. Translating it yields CASSGGSPGGAFF.

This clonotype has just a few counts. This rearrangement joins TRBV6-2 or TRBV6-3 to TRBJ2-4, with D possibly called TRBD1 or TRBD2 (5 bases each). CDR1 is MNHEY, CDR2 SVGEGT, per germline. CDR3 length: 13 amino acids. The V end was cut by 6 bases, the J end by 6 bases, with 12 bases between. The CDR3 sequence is CASSLGPRNIQYF. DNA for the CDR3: TGTGCCAGCAGCCTGGGACCAAGAAACATTCAGTACTTC.

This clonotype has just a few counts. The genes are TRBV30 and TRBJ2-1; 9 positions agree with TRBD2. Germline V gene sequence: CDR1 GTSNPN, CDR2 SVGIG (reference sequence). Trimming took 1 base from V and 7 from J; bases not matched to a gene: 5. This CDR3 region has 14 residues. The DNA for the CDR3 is TGTGCCTGGAGTGAGGGACTAGCCCTGAATGAGCAGTTCTTC. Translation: CAWSEGLALNEQFF. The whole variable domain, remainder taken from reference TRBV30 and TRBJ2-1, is SQTIHQWPATLVQPVGSPLSLECTVEGTSNPNLYWYRQAAGRGLQLLFYSVGIGQISSEVPQNLSASRPQDRQFILSSKKLLLSDSGFYLCAWSEGLALNEQFFGPGTRLTVL.

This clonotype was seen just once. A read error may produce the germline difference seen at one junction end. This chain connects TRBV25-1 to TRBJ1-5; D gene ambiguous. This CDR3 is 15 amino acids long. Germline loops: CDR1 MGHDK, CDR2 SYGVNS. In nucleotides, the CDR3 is TGTTCCAGCAGTGAAGGCAGACATAGCAATCAGCCCCAGCATTTT. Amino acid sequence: CSSSEGRHSNQPQHF.

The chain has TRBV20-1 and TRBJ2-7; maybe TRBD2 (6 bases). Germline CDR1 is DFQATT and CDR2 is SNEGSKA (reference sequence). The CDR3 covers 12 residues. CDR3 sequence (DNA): TGCAGTGCTAGAGCCGCGGGGACCGAGCAATACGTC. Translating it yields CSARAAGTEQYV.

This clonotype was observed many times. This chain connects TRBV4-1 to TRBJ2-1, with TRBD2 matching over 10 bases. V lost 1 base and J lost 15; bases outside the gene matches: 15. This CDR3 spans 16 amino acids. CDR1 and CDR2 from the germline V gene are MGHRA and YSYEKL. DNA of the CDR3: TGCGCCAGCAGCCAAGGGGCCGGTCGACAAGCGGGGGGGTCGTTCTTC. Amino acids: CASSQGAGRQAGGSFF.

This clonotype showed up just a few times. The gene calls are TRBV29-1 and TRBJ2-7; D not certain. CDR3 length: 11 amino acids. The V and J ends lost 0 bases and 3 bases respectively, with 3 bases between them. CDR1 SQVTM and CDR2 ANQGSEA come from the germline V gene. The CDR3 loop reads CSVEDSYEQYV. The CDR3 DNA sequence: TGCAGCGTTGAAGACAGCTACGAGCAGTACGTC.

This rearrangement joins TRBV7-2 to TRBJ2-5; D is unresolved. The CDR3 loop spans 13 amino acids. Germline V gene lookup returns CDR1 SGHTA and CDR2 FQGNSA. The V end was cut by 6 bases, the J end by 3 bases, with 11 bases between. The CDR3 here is CASSGVGKETQYF. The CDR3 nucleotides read TGTGCCAGCAGTGGTGTAGGGAAAGAGACCCAGTACTTC. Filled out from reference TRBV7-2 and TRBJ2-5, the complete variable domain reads GAGVSQSPSNKVTEKGKDVELRCDPISGHTALYWYRQSLGQGLEFLIYFQGNSAPDKSGLPSDRFSAERTGGSVSTLTIQRTQQEDSAVYLCASSGVGKETQYFGPGTRLLVL.

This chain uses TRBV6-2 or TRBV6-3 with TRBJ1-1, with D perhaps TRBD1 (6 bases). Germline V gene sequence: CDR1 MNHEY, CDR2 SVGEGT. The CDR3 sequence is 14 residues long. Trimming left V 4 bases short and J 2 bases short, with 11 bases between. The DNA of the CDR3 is TGTGCCAGCAGTTCAGGGACAAGCAACACTGAAGCTTTCTTT. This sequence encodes CASSSGTSNTEAFF.

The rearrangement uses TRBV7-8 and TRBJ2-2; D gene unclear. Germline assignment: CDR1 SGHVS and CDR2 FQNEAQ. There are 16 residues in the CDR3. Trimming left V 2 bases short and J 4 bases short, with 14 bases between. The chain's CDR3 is CASSLLYALSTGELFF. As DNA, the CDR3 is TGTGCCAGCAGCTTACTGTATGCGCTGTCCACCGGGGAGCTGTTTTTT.

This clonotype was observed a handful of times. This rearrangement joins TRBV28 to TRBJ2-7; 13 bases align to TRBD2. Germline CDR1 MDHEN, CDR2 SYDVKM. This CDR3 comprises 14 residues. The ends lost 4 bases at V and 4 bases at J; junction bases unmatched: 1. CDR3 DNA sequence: TGTGCCAGCAGTTCGGGACTAGCGGGATACGAGCAGTACGTC. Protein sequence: CASSSGLAGYEQYV.

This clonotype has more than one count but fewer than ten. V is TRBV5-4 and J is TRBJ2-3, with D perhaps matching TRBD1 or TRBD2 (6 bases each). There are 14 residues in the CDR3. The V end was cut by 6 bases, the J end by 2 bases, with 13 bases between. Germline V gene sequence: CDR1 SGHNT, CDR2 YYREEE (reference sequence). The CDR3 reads CASKVGGLTDTQYF. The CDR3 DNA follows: TGTGCCAGCAAGGTGGGGGGCCTCACAGATACGCAGTATTTT.

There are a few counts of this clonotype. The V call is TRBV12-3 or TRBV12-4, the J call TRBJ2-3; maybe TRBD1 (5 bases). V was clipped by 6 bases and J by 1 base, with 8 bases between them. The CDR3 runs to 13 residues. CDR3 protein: CASRAGRTDTQYF. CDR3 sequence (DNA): TGTGCCAGCAGGGCAGGGCGCACAGATACGCAGTATTTT.

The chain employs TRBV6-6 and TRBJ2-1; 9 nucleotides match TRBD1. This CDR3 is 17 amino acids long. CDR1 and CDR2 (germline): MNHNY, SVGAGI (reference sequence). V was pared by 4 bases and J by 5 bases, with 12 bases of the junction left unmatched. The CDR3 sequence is CASSSSKGTGFHNEQFF. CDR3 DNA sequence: TGTGCCAGCAGTTCCTCCAAGGGGACAGGGTTCCACAATGAGCAGTTCTTC.

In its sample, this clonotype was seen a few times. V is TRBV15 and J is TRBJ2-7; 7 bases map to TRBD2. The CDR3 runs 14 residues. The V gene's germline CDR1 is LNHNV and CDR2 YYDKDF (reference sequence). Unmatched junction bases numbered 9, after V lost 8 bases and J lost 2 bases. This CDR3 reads CATSRGEGTYEQYF. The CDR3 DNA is TGTGCCACCTCCCGGGGGGAGGGGACCTACGAGCAGTACTTC.

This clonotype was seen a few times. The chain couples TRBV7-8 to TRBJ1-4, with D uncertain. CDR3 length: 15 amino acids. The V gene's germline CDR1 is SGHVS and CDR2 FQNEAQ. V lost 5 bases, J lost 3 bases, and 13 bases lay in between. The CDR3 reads CASSPGWAPNEKLFF. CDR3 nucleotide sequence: TGTGCCAGCAGCCCCGGTTGGGCGCCTAATGAAAAACTGTTTTTT.

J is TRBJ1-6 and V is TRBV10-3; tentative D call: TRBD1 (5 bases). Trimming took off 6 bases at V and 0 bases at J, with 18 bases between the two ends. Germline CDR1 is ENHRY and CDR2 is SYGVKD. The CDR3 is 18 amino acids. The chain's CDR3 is CAISPGDQIGSYNSPLHF. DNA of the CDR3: TGTGCCATCAGCCCTGGGGACCAAATCGGCTCCTATAATTCACCCCTCCACTTT.